This T cell receptor beta chain emerged from a study of blood T cells in healthy people across ages. Study-wide findings and caveats: PBMC samples, being unsorted, prevented any conclusive comparison of naive and antigen-experienced cells.

Each donor had 8 to 10 milliliters of peripheral blood drawn. The CDR3 has 16 amino acids. V was clipped by 0 bases and J by 2 bases; unmatched bases: 6. Germline CDR1 SGHRS, CDR2 YFSETQ. Primers used in a second PCR of about 6 to 11 cycles were a sample-barcoded 5' primer and a J-beta primer mix. TCRdb redid the calling of the 5' RACE reads with MiXCR, one entry per CDR3 protein. Here the sample spans 1.2 million to 1.5 million distinct CDR3 sequences, 40% to 50% being singletons. Comments on this clonotype: Its target is not known.

The V call is TRBV5-1, the J call TRBJ1-1; 8 bases match TRBD1. This TCR came from a woman under 30 in good health. Sequencing used blood. DNA of the CDR3: TGCGCCAGCAGCTTGGGTCAGGGGGCCTTCAACACTGAAGCTTTCTTT. This encodes CASSLGQGAFNTEAFF.